This is a list of T cell receptor beta chains from one sample in a study of Graves' ophthalmopathy and Graves' hyperthyroidism. TCRdb fed the multiplex PCR reads into MiXCR, producing one record per CDR3 protein. Found here are around 590,000 distinct CDR3 sequences, 39% of them singletons; the top ten hold about 4.6%. The sequencing input was peripheral blood or thyroid tissue (not recorded which). The receptors come from an adult man with Graves' hyperthyroidism. CDR3s include the opening cysteine and the closing phenylalanine or tryptophan.

TRBJ2-7	13	TRBV7-8	CASSDRGAGEQYF
TRBJ1-2	13	TRBV5-8	CASSLGQGAGYTF
TRBJ2-2	17	TRBV7-9	CASSDRGGFGYTGELFF
TRBJ2-2	16	TRBV5-1	CASSWLAGGPTGELFF
TRBJ1-3	15	TRBV19	CATNRAGRWQDTIYF
TRBJ2-5	14	TRBV20-1	CSAPLGGREETQYF
TRBJ1-5	15	TRBV10-3	CAIRKQGVTDQPQHF
TRBJ2-3	15	TRBV2	CASSVPSGATDTQYF
TRBJ1-5	14	TRBV2	CASSATGENLVQHF
TRBJ2-3	15	TRBV5-1	CASSLGQGYTDTQYF
TRBJ2-7	14	TRBV19	CASRMPGQGYEQYF
TRBJ2-7	16	TRBV12-3/TRBV12-4	CASSEGANSRSYEQYF
TRBJ2-7	17	TRBV7-9	CASSLSTGTSGNYEQYF
TRBJ2-1	14	TRBV9	CASSARLVEGEQFF
TRBJ1-3	14	TRBV12-3/TRBV12-4	CAGSLLSSGNTIYF
TRBJ1-5	11	TRBV5-5	CASSLAGPLHF
TRBJ1-1	15	TRBV7-2	CASSLDAGSNTEAFF
TRBJ2-7	16	TRBV29-1	CSVELGQVESSYEQYF
TRBJ2-3	14	TRBV5-1	CASSLALGGDTQYF
TRBJ2-5	10	TRBV29-1	CSSGLETQYF
TRBJ2-5	16	TRBV20-1	CSARDPGPIKEETQYF
TRBJ1-1	16	TRBV7-9	CASSLADRGMNTEAFF
TRBJ2-6	18	TRBV5-1	CASSTGTGGVSGANVLTF
TRBJ2-7	14	TRBV20-1	CSASELAGSYEQYF
TRBJ2-1	13	TRBV7-9	CASSLGGSNEQFF
TRBJ2-2	14	TRBV7-9	CASSQREGRGELFF
TRBJ1-6	18	TRBV25-1	CASSGGGLPGSYNSPLHF
NA	14	TRBV7-9	CASGRTGTYNEQFF
TRBJ1-2	14	TRBV7-8	CASSSRSTNYGYTF
TRBJ2-5	10	TRBV20-1	CSAREGTQYF
TRBJ1-5	17	TRBV24-1	CATSDRHSNIRNQPQHF
TRBJ1-1	14	TRBV10-3	CAISESVVNTEAFF
TRBJ1-1	12	TRBV2	CASHLLGGEAFF
NA	13	TRBV11-1	CASRAGVVDEQFF
TRBJ1-1	16	TRBV6-5	CASSYSGTAINTEAFF
TRBJ2-1	19	TRBV29-1	CSVGPLGQGVGGGYNEQFF
TRBJ1-1	13	TRBV5-1	CASRQQENTEAFF
TRBJ2-7	14	TRBV15	CATTGRPSSYEQYF
TRBJ2-5	16	TRBV19	CASSIGSGSRGETQYF
TRBJ1-1	15	TRBV6-1	CASSQHPGGYTEAFF
TRBJ2-7	15	TRBV9	CASSPRGHWGSEQYF
TRBJ2-1	13	TRBV20-1	CSARVRAYNEQFF
TRBJ2-6	17	TRBV5-5	CASSPPIRGGGANVLTF
TRBJ1-6	12	TRBV20-1	CSAGGRNSPLHF
TRBJ1-2	14	TRBV25-1	CASSKGRANCGYTF
TRBJ1-6	14	TRBV4-1	CASSQGAEYSPLHF
TRBJ2-1	17	TRBV15	CATSRDRMTSGANEQFF
TRBJ1-4	16	TRBV15	CATSRAAGATNEKLFF
TRBJ2-3	10	TRBV7-9	CASSSGPLYF
TRBJ2-5	15	TRBV11-2	CASSLEGTGKETQYF
TRBJ1-1	13	TRBV29-1	CSGGTGADTEAFF
TRBJ1-2	14	TRBV7-3	CASSPSAGTWNEQF
TRBJ1-5	13	TRBV19	CASQQGLTQPQHF
TRBJ1-5	18	TRBV24-1	CATSDYPGRADSNQPQHF